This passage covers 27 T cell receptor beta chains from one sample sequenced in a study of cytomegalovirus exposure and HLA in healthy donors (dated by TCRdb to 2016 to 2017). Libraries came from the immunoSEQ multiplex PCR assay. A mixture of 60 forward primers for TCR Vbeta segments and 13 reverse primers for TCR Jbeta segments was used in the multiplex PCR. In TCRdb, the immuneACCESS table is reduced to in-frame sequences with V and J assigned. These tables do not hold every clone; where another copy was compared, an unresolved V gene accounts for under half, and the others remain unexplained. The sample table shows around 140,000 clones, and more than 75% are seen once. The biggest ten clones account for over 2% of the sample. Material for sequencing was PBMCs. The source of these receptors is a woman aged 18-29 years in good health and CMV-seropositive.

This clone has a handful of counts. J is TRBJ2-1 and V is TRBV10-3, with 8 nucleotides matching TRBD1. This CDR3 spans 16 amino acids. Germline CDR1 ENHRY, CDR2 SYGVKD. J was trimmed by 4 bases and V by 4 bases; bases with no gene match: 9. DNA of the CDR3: TGTGCCATCAGTGGGAAAACGGGACAGGCTTACAATGAGCAGTTCTTC. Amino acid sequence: CAISGKTGQAYNEQFF.

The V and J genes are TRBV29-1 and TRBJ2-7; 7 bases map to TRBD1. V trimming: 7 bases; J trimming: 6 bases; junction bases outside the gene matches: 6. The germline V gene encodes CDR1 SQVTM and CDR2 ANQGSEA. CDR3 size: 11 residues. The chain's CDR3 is CSARTGLEQYF. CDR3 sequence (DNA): TGCAGCGCCCGGACAGGTCTCGAGCAGTACTTC.

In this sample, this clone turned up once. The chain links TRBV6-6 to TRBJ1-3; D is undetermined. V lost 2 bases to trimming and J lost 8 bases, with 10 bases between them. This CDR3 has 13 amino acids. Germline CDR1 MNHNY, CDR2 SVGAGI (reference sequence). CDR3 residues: CASSYPGRDTIYF. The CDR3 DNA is TGTGCCAGCAGTTACCCAGGTCGAGACACCATATATTTT.

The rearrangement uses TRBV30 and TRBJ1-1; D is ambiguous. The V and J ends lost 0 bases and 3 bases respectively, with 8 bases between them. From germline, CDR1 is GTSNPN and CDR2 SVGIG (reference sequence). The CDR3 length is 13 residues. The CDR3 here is CAWSVSGDTEAFF. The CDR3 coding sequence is TGTGCCTGGAGTGTGAGTGGTGACACTGAAGCTTTCTTT.

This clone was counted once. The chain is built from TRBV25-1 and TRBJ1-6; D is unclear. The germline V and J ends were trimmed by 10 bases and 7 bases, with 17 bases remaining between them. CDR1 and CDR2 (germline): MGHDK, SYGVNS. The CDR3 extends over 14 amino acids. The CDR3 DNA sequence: TGTGCCACCACATCAAGGACTCTAAATTCACCCCTCCACTTT. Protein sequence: CATTSRTLNSPLHF.

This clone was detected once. The CDR3 nucleotides read TGTGCCAGCAGGTTTGGAGTGGATCAGCCCCAGCATTTT. As protein: CASRFGVDQPQHF. V gene TRBV28 combines with J gene TRBJ1-5, with D uncertain. The CDR3 contains 13 residues. Germline CDR1 MDHEN, CDR2 SYDVKM. The V end lost 6 bases, the J end lost 5 bases, and 11 bases lay between the germline ends.

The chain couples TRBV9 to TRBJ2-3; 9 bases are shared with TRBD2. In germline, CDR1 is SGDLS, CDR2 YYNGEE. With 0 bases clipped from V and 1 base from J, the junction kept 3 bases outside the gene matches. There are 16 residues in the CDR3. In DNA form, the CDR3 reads TGTGCCAGCAGCGTAGGGGCTAGCGGGGGCACAGATACGCAGTATTTT. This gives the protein CASSVGASGGTDTQYF. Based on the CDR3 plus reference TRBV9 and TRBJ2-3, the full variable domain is DSGVTQTPKHLITATGQRVTLRCSPRSGDLSVYWYQQSLDQGLQFLIQYYNGEERAKGNILERFSAQQFPDLHSELNLSSLELGDSALYFCASSVGASGGTDTQYFGPGTRLTVL.

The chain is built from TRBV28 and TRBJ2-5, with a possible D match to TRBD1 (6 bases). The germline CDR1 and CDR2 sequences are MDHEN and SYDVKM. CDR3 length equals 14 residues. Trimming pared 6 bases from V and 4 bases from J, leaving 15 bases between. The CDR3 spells CASREIQGSETQYF. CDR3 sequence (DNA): TGTGCCAGCAGGGAGATTCAGGGGTCAGAGACCCAGTACTTC.

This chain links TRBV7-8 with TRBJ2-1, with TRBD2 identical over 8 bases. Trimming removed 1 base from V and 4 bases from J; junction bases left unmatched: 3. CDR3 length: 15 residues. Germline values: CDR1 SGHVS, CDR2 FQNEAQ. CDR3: CASSLDGGVYNEQFF. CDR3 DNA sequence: TGTGCCAGCAGCTTAGACGGGGGGGTTTACAATGAGCAGTTCTTC. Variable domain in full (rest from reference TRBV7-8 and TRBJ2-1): GAGVSQSPRYKVAKRGQDVALRCDPISGHVSLFWYQQALGQGPEFLTYFQNEAQLDKSGLPSDRFFAERPEGSVSTLKIQRTQQEDSAVYLCASSLDGGVYNEQFFGPGTRLTVL.

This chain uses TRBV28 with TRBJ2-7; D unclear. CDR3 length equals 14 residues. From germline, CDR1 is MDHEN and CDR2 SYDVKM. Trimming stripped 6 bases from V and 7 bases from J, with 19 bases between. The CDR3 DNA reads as TGTGCCAGCAGCCCATTGGTTGGTATCGGGGAGCAGTACTTC. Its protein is CASSPLVGIGEQYF. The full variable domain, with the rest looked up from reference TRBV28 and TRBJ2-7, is DVKVTQSSRYLVKRTGEKVFLECVQDMDHENMFWYRQDPGLGLRLIYFSYDVKMKEKGDIPEGYSVSREKKERFSLILESASTNQTSMYLCASSPLVGIGEQYFGPGTRLTVT.

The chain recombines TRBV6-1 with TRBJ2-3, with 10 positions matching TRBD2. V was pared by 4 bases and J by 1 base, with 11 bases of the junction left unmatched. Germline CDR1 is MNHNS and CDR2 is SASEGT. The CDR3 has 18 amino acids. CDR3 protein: CASSAASGGGMGTDTQYF. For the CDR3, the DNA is TGTGCCAGCAGTGCTGCTAGCGGGGGCGGGATGGGCACAGATACGCAGTATTTT.

This chain's CDR3 is CASSPPLQYEQYF. CDR3 nucleotide sequence: TGTGCCAGCTCACCACCGTTACAATACGAGCAGTACTTC. The J gene is TRBJ2-7, the V gene TRBV18; D unresolved. V was trimmed by 0 bases and J by 4 bases, leaving 7 bases between them. The CDR3 sequence is 13 residues long. Germline values: CDR1 KGHSH, CDR2 LQKENI.

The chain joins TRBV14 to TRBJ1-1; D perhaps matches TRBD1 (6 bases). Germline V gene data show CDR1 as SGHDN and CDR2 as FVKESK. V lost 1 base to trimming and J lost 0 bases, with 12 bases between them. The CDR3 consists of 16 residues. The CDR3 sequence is CASSQATGSMNTEAFF. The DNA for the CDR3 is TGTGCCAGCAGCCAAGCCACAGGGTCAATGAACACTGAAGCTTTCTTT.

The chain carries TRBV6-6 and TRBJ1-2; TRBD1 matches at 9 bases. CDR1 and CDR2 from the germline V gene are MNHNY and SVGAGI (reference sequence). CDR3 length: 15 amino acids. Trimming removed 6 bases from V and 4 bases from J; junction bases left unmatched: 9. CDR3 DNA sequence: TGTGCCAGCAGGGAGGCTCCGGGACAGGGCTATGGCTACACCTTC. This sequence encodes CASREAPGQGYGYTF.

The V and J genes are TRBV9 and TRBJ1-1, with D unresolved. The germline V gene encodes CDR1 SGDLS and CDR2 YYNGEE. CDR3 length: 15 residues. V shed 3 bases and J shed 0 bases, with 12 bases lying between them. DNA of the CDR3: TGTGCCAGCAGCGCTAGAGGAGTTTTGAACACTGAAGCTTTCTTT. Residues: CASSARGVLNTEAFF.

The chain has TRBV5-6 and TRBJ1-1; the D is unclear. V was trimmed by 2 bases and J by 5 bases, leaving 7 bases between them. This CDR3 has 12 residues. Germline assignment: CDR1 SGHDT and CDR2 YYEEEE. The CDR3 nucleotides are TGTGCCAGCAGCTTCGGAGTGACTGAAGCTTTCTTT. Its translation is CASSFGVTEAFF.

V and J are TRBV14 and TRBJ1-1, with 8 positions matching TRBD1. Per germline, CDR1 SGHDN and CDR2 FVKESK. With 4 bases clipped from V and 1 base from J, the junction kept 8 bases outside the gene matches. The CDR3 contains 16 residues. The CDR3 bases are TGTGCCAGCAGCCGGCGTAACGACAGGGGGAACACTGAAGCTTTCTTT. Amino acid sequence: CASSRRNDRGNTEAFF.

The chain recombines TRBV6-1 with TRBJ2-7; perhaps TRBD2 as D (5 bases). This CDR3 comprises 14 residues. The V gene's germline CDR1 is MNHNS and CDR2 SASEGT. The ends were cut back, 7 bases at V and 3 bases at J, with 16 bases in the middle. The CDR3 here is CASIATRDLYEQYF. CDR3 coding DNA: TGTGCCAGCATCGCCACTCGGGATCTCTACGAGCAGTACTTC.

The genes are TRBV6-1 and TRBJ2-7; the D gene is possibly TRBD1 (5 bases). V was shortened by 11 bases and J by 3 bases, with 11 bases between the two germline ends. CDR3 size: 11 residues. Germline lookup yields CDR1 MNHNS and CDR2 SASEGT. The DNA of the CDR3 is TGTGCCCTGGGGCAGGGCTACGAGCAGTACTTC. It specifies CALGQGYEQYF.

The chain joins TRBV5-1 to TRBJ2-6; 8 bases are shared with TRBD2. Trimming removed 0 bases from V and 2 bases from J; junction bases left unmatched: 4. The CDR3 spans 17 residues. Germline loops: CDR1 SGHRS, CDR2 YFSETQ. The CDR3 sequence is CASSLVGGATGANVLTF. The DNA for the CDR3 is TGCGCCAGCAGCTTGGTCGGGGGGGCCACTGGGGCCAACGTCCTGACTTTC.

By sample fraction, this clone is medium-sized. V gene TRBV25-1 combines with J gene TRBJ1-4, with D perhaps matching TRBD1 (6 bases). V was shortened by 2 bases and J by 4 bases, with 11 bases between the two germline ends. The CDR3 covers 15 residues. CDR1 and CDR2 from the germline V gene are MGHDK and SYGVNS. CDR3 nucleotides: TGTGCCAGCAGTGAACCGGACAGTTTTAATGAAAAACTGTTTTTT. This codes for CASSEPDSFNEKLFF.

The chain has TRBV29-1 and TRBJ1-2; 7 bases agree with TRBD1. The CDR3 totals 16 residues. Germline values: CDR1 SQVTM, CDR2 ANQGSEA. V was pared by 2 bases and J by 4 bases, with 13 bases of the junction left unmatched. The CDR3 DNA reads TGCAGCGTTGAACCCCCGACAGGGCCCTCAGGCTATGGCTACACCTTC. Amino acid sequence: CSVEPPTGPSGYGYTF.

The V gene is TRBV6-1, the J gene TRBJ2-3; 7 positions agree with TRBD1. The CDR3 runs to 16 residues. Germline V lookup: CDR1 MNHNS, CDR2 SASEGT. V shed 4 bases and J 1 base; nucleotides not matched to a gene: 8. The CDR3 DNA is TGTGCCAGCAGTGCGGGACAGATTCCTCGCACAGATACGCAGTATTTT. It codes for CASSAGQIPRTDTQYF.

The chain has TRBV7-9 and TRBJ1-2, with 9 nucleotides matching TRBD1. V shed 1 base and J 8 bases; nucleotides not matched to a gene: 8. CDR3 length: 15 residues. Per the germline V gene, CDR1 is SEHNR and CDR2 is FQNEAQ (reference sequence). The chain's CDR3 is CASSLEMTGGSGYTF. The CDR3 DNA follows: TGTGCCAGCAGCTTAGAAATGACAGGGGGATCGGGCTACACCTTC.

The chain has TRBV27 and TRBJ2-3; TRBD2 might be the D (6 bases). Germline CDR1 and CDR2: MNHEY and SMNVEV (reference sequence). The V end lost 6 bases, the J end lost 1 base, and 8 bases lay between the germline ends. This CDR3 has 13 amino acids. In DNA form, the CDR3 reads TGTGCCAGCAGGGGACTTCGCACAGATACGCAGTATTTT. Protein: CASRGLRTDTQYF.

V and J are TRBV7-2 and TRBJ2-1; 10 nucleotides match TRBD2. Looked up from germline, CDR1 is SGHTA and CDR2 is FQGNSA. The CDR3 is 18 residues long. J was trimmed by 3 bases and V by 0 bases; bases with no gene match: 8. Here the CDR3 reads CASSLAISGGPFYNEQFF. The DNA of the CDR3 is TGTGCCAGCAGCTTAGCGATTAGCGGGGGGCCGTTCTACAATGAGCAGTTCTTC.

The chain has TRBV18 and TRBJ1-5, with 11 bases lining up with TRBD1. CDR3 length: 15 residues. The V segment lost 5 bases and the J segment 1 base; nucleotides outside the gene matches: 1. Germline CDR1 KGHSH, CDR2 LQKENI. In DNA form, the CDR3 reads TGTGCCAGCTCAGGACAGGGGGCAAGCAATCAGCCCCAGCATTTT. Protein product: CASSGQGASNQPQHF.